This TCR beta chain derives from a study of T cell changes during pregnancy in multiple sclerosis. Germline CDR1 is SGHTA and CDR2 is FQGNSA. The CDR3 is 16 residues long. Losses at the gene ends were 4 bases for V and 1 base for J; bases not matched to a gene: 4. Sequenced by immunoSEQ multiplex PCR; TCRdb stores in-frame clones only, minus some. The sample gives roughly 49,000 clones, around nine tenths of which show up once; more than 0.35% is in the top ten. The sequencing used CD4+ T cells from peripheral blood mononuclear cells, collected in the second trimester of pregnancy. This receptor was obtained from a female donor in good health, enrolled as a control in a pregnancy study. This sequence joins TRBV7-2 and TRBJ2-1; TRBD2 aligns across 10 bases. The CDR3 reads CASSSLAGASYNEQFF. The CDR3 nucleotides read TGTGCCAGCAGCTCCCTAGCGGGGGCATCCTACAATGAGCAGTTCTTC.